This record looks at one T cell receptor (beta chain) sequence and its context. Libraries were prepared by immunoSEQ multiplex PCR; TCRdb keeps only in-frame clonotypes and omits some of them. The table records about 110,000 clones, under 75% of them present only once. Germline V gene lookup returns CDR1 SNHLY and CDR2 FYNNEI. Trimming removed 3 bases at V and 11 bases at J, with 14 bases between. The CDR3 has 13 residues. These data belong to a study of blood T cell repertoires in COVID-19. This chain links TRBV2 with TRBJ2-4; D remains unclear. The sample consisted of peripheral blood. The TCR sequence derives from a man older than 75 with acute or convalescent COVID-19. CDR3 loop: CASSDPLRRVQYF. The CDR3 DNA follows: TGTGCCAGCAGTGACCCTTTAAGACGGGTTCAGTACTTC. The variable domain in full, completed from reference TRBV2 and TRBJ2-4, reads EPEVTQTPSHQVTQMGQEVILRCVPISNHLYFYWYRQILGQKVEFLVSFYNNEISEKSEIFDDQFSVERPDGSNFTLKIRSTKLEDSAMYFCASSDPLRRVQYFGAGTRLSVL.